This record looks at one T cell receptor (beta chain) sequence and its context. Its antigen is as yet unknown. Germline V gene sequence: CDR1 MNHEY, CDR2 SVGAGI. The CDR3 is 15 residues long. The J segment lost 6 bases and the V segment lost 2 bases, leaving 7 bases of the junction unmatched. Profiled with immunoSEQ multiplex PCR; TCRdb holds only in-frame clones, not every one. The repertoire includes more than 2 million clones, 80% to 95% of them detected once, and around 1.7% sits in the top ten. These data come from a study of shared clonotypes between healthy human individuals. Study-level background: Per donor, CD8 memory used one plate, CD8 naive used two, CD4 memory used three and CD4 naive used three. Study-wide results and caveats: Sampling covered blood only; tissue repertoires likely differ.

In the naive CD8 group, cells lacked CD45RO and were positively selected for CCR7, so terminally differentiated effector memory CD45RA+ cells were left out. The donors, all of them Caucasian adults, lived in Nashville, Tennessee. The J gene is TRBJ1-5, the V gene TRBV6-5; 7 bases map to TRBD1. The sequenced sample was naive CD8+ T cells from PBMCs. This TCR was recovered from a man younger than 35 in good health. Some clones in this sample may be carry-over from other donors' samples. The chain's CDR3 is CASSYPGTAGQPQHF. CDR3 DNA: TGTGCCAGCAGTTACCCGGGGACAGCCGGTCAGCCCCAGCATTTT.